Described below is a single TCR beta chain sequence and its context. The target antigen is unknown. The data stem from a study of beta chain features in type 1 diabetes. Since all of the isolated RNA was reverse transcribed, expressed TCRB transcripts were what got sequenced. Repertoires were generated with immunoSEQ multiplex PCR, while TCRdb's copy carries only in-frame clones and drops some. The table lists under 300,000 clones, 16% of them singletons. Overall study results and limits: HLA influence on TCRB rearrangement stayed unresolved here. Relative to healthy donors, patients appeared to have naive, central memory and Treg TCRB repertoires that were more similar. The study found moderately but significantly shorter TCRB CDR3s in all four CD4+ subsets of Type 1 diabetes patients.

The material sequenced was naive CD4+ T cells from blood. This TCR was recovered from a man aged 25 to 40 with type 1 diabetes.

CDR3 amino acids: CASSVGDGYNEQFF. The DNA of the CDR3 is TGTGCCAGCAGCGTAGGGGACGGGTACAATGAGCAGTTCTTC. The chain couples TRBV9 to TRBJ2-1, with D perhaps TRBD1 or TRBD2 (5 bases each). The CDR3 spans 14 residues. CDR1 and CDR2 (germline): SGDLS, YYNGEE. V lost 0 bases to trimming and J lost 4 bases, with 8 bases between them.